The 22 T cell receptor beta chains in this list originate from one sample, sequenced in a study of blood T cell repertoires in COVID-19. Method: immunoSEQ multiplex PCR; TCRdb's copy keeps in-frame clones and lacks some. The sample comprises some 300,000 clones, approximately 86% of which are singletons, and 4% to 5% rests with the top ten. The sequenced material came from peripheral blood. The receptors were sampled from a woman aged 45-59 years with active or convalescent COVID-19.

This CDR3 reads CASSLSGTGANTEAFF. The DNA of the CDR3 is TGCGCCAGCAGCTTGTCAGGGACAGGCGCGAACACTGAAGCTTTCTTT. The gene calls are TRBV5-1 and TRBJ1-1; 8 bases match TRBD1. In germline, CDR1 is SGHRS, CDR2 YFSETQ. V was pared by 1 base and J by 1 base, with 6 bases of the junction left unmatched. The CDR3 covers 16 residues. Based on the CDR3 plus reference TRBV5-1 and TRBJ1-1, the full variable domain is KAGVTQTPRYLIKTRGQQVTLSCSPISGHRSVSWYQQTPGQGLQFLFEYFSETQRNKGNFPGRFSGRQFSNSRSEMNVSTLELGDSALYLCASSLSGTGANTEAFFGQGTRLTVV.

CDR3 coding DNA: TGTGCCAGCAGTGAAGCGTCGTACACTGAAGCTTTCTTT. It encodes CASSEASYTEAFF. The chain joins TRBV6-1 to TRBJ1-1; D is unclear. The CDR3 length is 13 residues. V was cut by 0 bases and J by 3 bases, with 5 bases left in between. CDR1 and CDR2 from the germline V gene are MNHNS and SASEGT.

In this sample, this clone turned up once. The chain is built from TRBV19 and TRBJ1-5; TRBD1 agrees at 8 bases. The CDR3 runs 14 residues. The V segment lost 8 bases and the J segment 2 bases; nucleotides outside the gene matches: 5. CDR1 and CDR2 (germline): LNHDA, SQIVND (reference sequence). In nucleotides, the CDR3 is TGTGCCAGTGGCCAGACAGGGGGCAATCAGCCCCAGCATTTT. This translates into CASGQTGGNQPQHF. The full variable domain, with the rest looked up from reference TRBV19 and TRBJ1-5, is DGGITQSPKYLFRKEGQNVTLSCEQNLNHDAMYWYRQDPGQGLRLIYYSQIVNDFQKGDIAEGYSVSREKKESFPLTVTSAQKNPTAFYLCASGQTGGNQPQHFGDGTRLSIL.

The gene calls are TRBV5-1 and TRBJ2-7, with D possibly being TRBD1 (8 bases). CDR1 is SGHRS and CDR2 is YFSETQ in the germline V gene. CDR3 length: 14 residues. V lost 0 bases and J lost 4, with 11 bases in between. In nucleotides, the CDR3 is TGCGCCAGCAGCTTGGACAGGGGGGGATACGAGCAGTACTTC. As protein: CASSLDRGGYEQYF.

In the case of this clone: This clone may be a read error of a much larger clone one base away. Other DNA sequences in this specimen translate into the identical CDR3. V gene TRBV7-8 combines with J gene TRBJ2-7; D uncertain. Looked up from germline, CDR1 is SGHVS and CDR2 is FQNEAQ. Trimming took 5 bases from V and 4 from J, leaving 6 bases between them. The CDR3 length is 11 residues. This CDR3 reads CASSPGYEQYF. The DNA of the CDR3 is TGTGCCAGCAGCCCCGGTTACGAGCAGTACTTC.

The chain is built from TRBV7-2 and TRBJ1-1, with TRBD1 matching over 7 bases. The CDR3 is made up of 13 amino acids. Germline CDR1 is SGHTA and CDR2 is FQGNSA. The trim removed 2 bases at V and 6 bases at J, leaving 3 bases unmatched. This CDR3 reads CASSLQGGPEAFF. In nucleotides, the CDR3 is TGTGCCAGCAGCTTACAGGGGGGCCCTGAAGCTTTCTTT.

This clone occurred a few times. The chain recombines TRBV6-5 with TRBJ2-1; TRBD2 is a possible D gene (6 bases). V lost 7 bases to trimming and J lost 2 bases, with 15 bases between them. The CDR3 covers 15 residues. Germline CDR1 reads MNHEY; CDR2 reads SVGAGI. CDR3 in DNA: TGTGCCAGCATCCGGGACTTCTCTACCTACAATGAGCAGTTCTTC. This encodes CASIRDFSTYNEQFF.

The CDR3 DNA is TGTGCCAGCAGTTTCGGCGGGAGGGCAGATACGCAGTATTTT. This gives the protein CASSFGGRADTQYF. The J gene is TRBJ2-3, the V gene TRBV2; TRBD2 matches 9 bases. The CDR3 totals 14 residues. Per the germline V gene, CDR1 is SNHLY and CDR2 is FYNNEI. V dropped 5 bases and J dropped 4; count of bases not matched to a gene: 4.

This rearrangement joins TRBV6-6 to TRBJ1-2; 9 bases are a match to TRBD1. Per the germline V gene, CDR1 is MNHNY and CDR2 is SVGAGI (reference sequence). After removal of 6 bases from V and 2 bases from J, the junction contained 4 bases not matched to a gene. The CDR3 has 14 amino acids. CDR3 amino acids: CASRAGTGNYGYTF. The CDR3 coding sequence is TGTGCCAGCAGAGCCGGGACAGGGAACTATGGCTACACCTTC.

In its sample, this clone was seen once. The chain carries TRBV29-1 and TRBJ1-1; tentatively, D is TRBD1 (6 bases). V was trimmed by 6 bases and J by 1 base, leaving 12 bases between them. Germline V lookup: CDR1 SQVTM, CDR2 ANQGSEA. The CDR3 sequence is 13 residues long. CDR3 DNA sequence: TGCAGCGTCCGGTTGGGGGCGAACACTGAAGCTTTCTTT. Translated: CSVRLGANTEAFF.

This clone came up a few times. V usage is TRBV5-1 and J usage is TRBJ2-4; D perhaps matches TRBD2 (6 bases). CDR1 is SGHRS, CDR2 YFSETQ, per germline. The CDR3 loop spans 16 amino acids. Trimming removed 0 bases from V and 9 bases from J, with 19 bases in between. For the CDR3, the DNA is TGCGCCAGCAGCTTGGGGGCGACTGCCGTGGGAGGCATTCAGTACTTC. The encoded protein is CASSLGATAVGGIQYF.

This clone was counted between two and nine times. The chain couples TRBV2 to TRBJ2-4; a possible D gene is TRBD1 (6 bases). V was shortened by 6 bases and J by 8 bases, with 14 bases between the two germline ends. The germline V gene encodes CDR1 SNHLY and CDR2 FYNNEI. CDR3 length: 13 residues. As DNA, the CDR3 is TGTGCCAGCAGCAGGACAGTCTTATACATTCAGTACTTC. This encodes CASSRTVLYIQYF.

This chain links TRBV19 with TRBJ1-5; unclear D gene. Trimming shortened V by 5 bases and J by 1 base, and 15 bases separated the two germline ends. This CDR3 has 16 residues. CDR1 and CDR2 (germline): LNHDA, SQIVND (reference sequence). The CDR3 here is CASSFRAAGSNQPQHF. CDR3 bases: TGTGCCAGTAGTTTTAGGGCCGCGGGGAGCAATCAGCCCCAGCATTTT.

The chain employs TRBV7-2 and TRBJ2-1; no firm D call. Between the trimmed V and J ends, which lost 2 bases and 7 bases, there was a span of 18 bases. Germline assignment: CDR1 SGHTA and CDR2 FQGNSA. This CDR3 is built from 16 residues. CDR3 in DNA: TGTGCCAGCAGCTTAATCCCCCAGCGCATGGGTAATGAGCAGTTCTTC. Protein product: CASSLIPQRMGNEQFF.

This sequence joins TRBV10-3 and TRBJ1-3; 10 bases agree with TRBD1. CDR3 size: 16 residues. V lost 6 bases and J lost 3; bases outside the gene matches: 8. CDR1 and CDR2 from the germline V gene are ENHRY and SYGVKD. The CDR3 coding sequence is TGTGCCATCAGGGCTAGACAGGGGGCATTTGGAAACACCATATATTTT. This codes for CAIRARQGAFGNTIYF.

The J gene is TRBJ2-7, the V gene TRBV4-1, with TRBD2 matching over 9 bases. Germline loops: CDR1 MGHRA, CDR2 YSYEKL. The CDR3 consists of 16 residues. Losses at the gene ends were 1 base for V and 3 bases for J; bases not matched to a gene: 7. CDR3 protein: CASSQGGLAGSYEQYF. The CDR3 nucleotides read TGCGCCAGCAGCCAAGGAGGCCTAGCGGGAAGCTACGAGCAGTACTTC.

The chain links TRBV3-1 (or the pseudogene TRBV3-2) to TRBJ2-1; 7 bases match TRBD2. V shed 1 base and J 6 bases; nucleotides not matched to a gene: 6. Per germline, CDR1 LGHDT and CDR2 YNNKEL (reference sequence). The CDR3 sequence is 15 residues long. The CDR3 is CASSQGGSRSNEQFF. The CDR3 nucleotides are TGTGCCAGCAGCCAAGGCGGGAGTAGGTCCAATGAGCAGTTCTTC.

This chain joins TRBV7-9 and TRBJ2-7, with TRBD1 as a possible D gene (6 bases). Trimming cost V 8 bases and J 2 bases, with 16 bases left between them. Per the germline V gene, CDR1 is SEHNR and CDR2 is FQNEAQ (reference sequence). The CDR3 runs to 14 residues. The CDR3, as DNA: TGTGCCAGCGGCGACAGGCAAAAAACCTACGAGCAGTACTTC. The encoded protein is CASGDRQKTYEQYF.

This chain connects TRBV27 to TRBJ1-2, with no clear D. The germline V gene has CDR1 MNHEY and CDR2 SMNVEV (reference sequence). The ends were cut back, 2 bases at V and 8 bases at J, with 12 bases in the middle. The CDR3 length is 13 residues. CDR3 in amino acids: CASSLAPFGGYTF. CDR3 sequence (DNA): TGTGCCAGCAGTTTAGCCCCTTTCGGGGGCTACACCTTC.

J is TRBJ1-6 and V is TRBV5-4, with 11 nucleotides matching TRBD1. The CDR3 is 15 residues long. Looked up from germline, CDR1 is SGHNT and CDR2 is YYREEE (reference sequence). V lost 4 bases and J lost 7; bases outside the gene matches: 4. CDR3 bases: TGTGCCAGCAGCACCGGACAGGGGGCGAATTCACCCCTCCACTTT. This gives the protein CASSTGQGANSPLHF.

The rearrangement links TRBV7-8 to TRBJ2-1, with 9 bases aligning to TRBD2. CDR1 is SGHVS, CDR2 FQNEAQ, per germline. The CDR3 contains 15 residues. The V and J ends lost 4 bases and 8 bases, in that order; junction bases with no gene match: 9. The DNA for the CDR3 is TGTGCCAGCAGCTCCAGCGGGGCGGGGGGGTATGAGCAGTTCTTC. Translated: CASSSSGAGGYEQFF. Drawing the rest from reference TRBV7-8 and TRBJ2-1, the complete variable domain is GAGVSQSPRYKVAKRGQDVALRCDPISGHVSLFWYQQALGQGPEFLTYFQNEAQLDKSGLPSDRFFAERPEGSVSTLKIQRTQQEDSAVYLCASSSSGAGGYEQFFGPGTRLTVL.

The rearrangement uses TRBV18 and TRBJ2-1; TRBD1 matches at 7 bases. The CDR3 is 15 amino acids. Germline CDR1 is KGHSH and CDR2 is LQKENI. V shed 0 bases, J shed 8 bases, and the junction held 7 bases outside the gene matches. The CDR3 bases are TGTGCCAGCTCACCACCAGGGGGCGATATCGATGAGCAGTTCTTC. Translation gives CASSPPGGDIDEQFF.